Listed below are T cell receptor beta chains from one sample, sequenced in a study of blood T cell repertoires in COVID-19. The table came from immunoSEQ multiplex PCR; TCRdb's copy has only in-frame clones and leaves some out. The sample includes around 160,000 clones, over 70% of them seen just once. Sequencing input: PBMCs or T cells enriched from blood (not recorded which). Every receptor here comes from a man aged 50-60 years who had recovered from COVID-19. Both conserved end residues are part of each CDR3. Each record gives: clone size, V gene, J gene, CDR3 protein. The size entry is marked missing in some rows and otherwise reads once, few, many or a size class.

>-|TRBV11-3|TRBJ2-3
CASSSSLGAGSTDTQYF
>few|TRBV29-1|TRBJ1-1
CSVEWGAEAFF
>-|TRBV9|TRBJ2-3
CASSAKGLTSTDTQYF
>-|TRBV4-1|TRBJ2-7
CASSQDRQGAYEQYF
>-|TRBV7-9|TRBJ1-5
CASSLAGDQPQHF
>-|TRBV6-5|TRBJ1-6
CAIRTGGGNSPLHF
>-|TRBV28|TRBJ1-1
CASSSPGQWITEAFF
>-|TRBV20-1|TRBJ2-5
CAQEQETQYF
>-|TRBV30|TRBJ1-2
CAWSSYRGQGYTF
>-|TRBV6-5|TRBJ1-6
CASQGLNRGNSPLHF
>-|TRBV14|TRBJ2-3
CATRGLDVQYF
>-|TRBV19|TRBJ2-3
CASSIRTGVTDTQYF
>-|TRBV9|TRBJ2-1
CASSVAGGARNEQFF
>few|TRBV6-1|TRBJ2-2
CASSDRQGKGELFF
>once|TRBV3-1/TRBV3-2|TRBJ1-3
CASSPKGTSGNTIYF
>few|TRBV3-1/TRBV3-2|TRBJ2-6
CASTSGANVLTF
>-|TRBV5-6|TRBJ1-5
CASSLGQQNQPQHF
>once|TRBV24-1|TRBJ2-1
CATSDPDKPHEQFF
>-|TRBV13|TRBJ2-7
CASSLSGILQDYEQYF
>few|TRBV6-7|TRBJ2-5
CASTKEGIGETQYF
>-|TRBV7-3|TRBJ2-1
CASSSSSGSSYNEQFF
>once|TRBV25-1|TRBJ1-2
CASSDRGYHYGYTF
>-|TRBV27|TRBJ1-4
CASSLKAGWTNEKLFF
>-|TRBV7-3|TRBJ2-1
CASSVTGTGTYNEQFF
>-|TRBV20-1|TRBJ1-2
CSADRDGYTF
>-|TRBV12-3/TRBV12-4|TRBJ2-7
CASSYGTDYEQYF
>-|TRBV28|TRBJ1-4
CASSLWRAGGEKLFF
>-|TRBV6-5|TRBJ2-1
CASRRVSGEQFF
>-|TRBV7-2|TRBJ2-2
CASSSSSGIVGELFF
>-|TRBV28|TRBJ1-6
CASSSTGYNSPLHF
>-|TRBV29-1|TRBJ2-1
CSVDGNEQFF
>-|TRBV7-8|TRBJ1-1
CASSRSTGGTEAFF
>-|TRBV4-1|TRBJ1-2
CASSQDPGGFYGYTF
>few|TRBV7-9|TRBJ2-2
CASSQGQIHSTGELFF
>-|TRBV5-1|TRBJ1-5
CASSPGQPNQPQHF
>-|TRBV12-3/TRBV12-4|TRBJ1-1
CASSRQYTEAFF
>-|TRBV7-2|TRBJ2-7
CASSATGTGIYEQYF
>-|TRBV5-1|TRBJ1-1
CASRPTGPNTEAFF
>few|TRBV6-5|TRBJ1-1
CASSIQGTEAFF
>-|TRBV27|TRBJ2-5
CASSLGGGARGETQYF
>-|TRBV5-5|TRBJ2-3
CASSLEGQGLDTQYF
>-|TRBV6-5|TRBJ1-2
CAMWGEVSGYTF
>-|TRBV7-9|TRBJ2-1
CASSPPGVNEQFF
>-|TRBV27|TRBJ1-2
CASSLSQGALPYGYTF
>-|TRBV4-1|TRBJ2-3
CASSLTSGMDTQYF
>-|TRBV28|TRBJ2-7
CASSSPHYEQYF